This T cell receptor beta chain was recorded in a study of T cell repertoires in cytomegalovirus infection. For the study at large: Public signatures in TCR beta pointed to CMV infection and matching HLA type.

The study's findings and limits: CMV-specific TCR beta clonotypes restricted by HLA-C dominated the ex vivo response.

This clonotype was counted once. The antigen is not known. The junction differs from germline at one of its ends, possibly a read error. Using its own MiXCR run on the reads, TCRdb lists one record per CDR3 protein. The sample holds 70,000 or so distinct CDR3 sequences; about 29% are singletons and the top ten take about 60%. Sequencing was performed on CD8+ T cells from cultured PBMCs, taken from culture after CMV antigen stimulation. The TCR comes from a human donor in good health (CMV status not recorded). Some clones in this sample may be carry-over from other donors' samples.

CDR3 amino acids: CTSSPSGGNYEQYF. CDR3 coding DNA: TGTACCAGCAGCCCCAGCGGGGGGAACTACGAGCAGTACTTC. The chain couples TRBV7-8 to TRBJ2-7, with 9 bases that match TRBD2. The CDR3 is made up of 14 amino acids. The germline V gene encodes CDR1 SGHVS and CDR2 FQNEAQ.